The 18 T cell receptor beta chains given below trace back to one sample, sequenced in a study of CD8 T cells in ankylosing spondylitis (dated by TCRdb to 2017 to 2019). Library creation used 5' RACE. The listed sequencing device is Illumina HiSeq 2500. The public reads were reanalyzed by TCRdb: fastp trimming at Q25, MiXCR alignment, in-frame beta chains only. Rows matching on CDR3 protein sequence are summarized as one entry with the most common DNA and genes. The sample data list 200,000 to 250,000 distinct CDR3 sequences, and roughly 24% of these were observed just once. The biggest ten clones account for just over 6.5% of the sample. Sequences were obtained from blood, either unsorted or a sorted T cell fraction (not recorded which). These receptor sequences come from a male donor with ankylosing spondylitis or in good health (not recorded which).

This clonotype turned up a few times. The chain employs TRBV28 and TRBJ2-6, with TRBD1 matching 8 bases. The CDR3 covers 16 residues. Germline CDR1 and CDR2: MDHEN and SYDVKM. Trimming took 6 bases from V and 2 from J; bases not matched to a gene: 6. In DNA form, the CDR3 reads TGTGCCAGCAGCCGTGTGGACAGGGCTGGGGCCAACGTCCTGACTTTC. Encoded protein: CASSRVDRAGANVLTF.

The CDR3 coding sequence is TGTGCCAGCAGCGTCCGAACGGGAGCGAACACCGGGGAGCTGTTTTTT. Translated, it gives CASSVRTGANTGELFF. The chain joins TRBV9 to TRBJ2-2; maybe TRBD2 (6 bases). Trimming took 2 bases from V and 0 from J, leaving 11 bases between them. CDR1 is SGDLS and CDR2 is YYNGEE in the germline V gene. CDR3 length: 16 amino acids.

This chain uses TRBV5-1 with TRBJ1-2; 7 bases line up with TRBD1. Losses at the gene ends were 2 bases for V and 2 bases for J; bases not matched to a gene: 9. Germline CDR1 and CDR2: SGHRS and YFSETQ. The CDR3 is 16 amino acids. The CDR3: CASSLMTGTTNYGYTF. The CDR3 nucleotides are TGCGCCAGCAGCTTAATGACAGGGACTACCAACTATGGCTACACCTTC.

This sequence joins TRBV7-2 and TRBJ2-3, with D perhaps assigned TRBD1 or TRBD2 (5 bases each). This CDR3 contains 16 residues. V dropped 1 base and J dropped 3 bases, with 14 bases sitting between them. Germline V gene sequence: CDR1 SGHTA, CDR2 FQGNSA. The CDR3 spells CASSLVRRGATDTQYF. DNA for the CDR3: TGTGCCAGCAGCTTAGTGAGGAGAGGGGCGACAGATACGCAGTATTTT.

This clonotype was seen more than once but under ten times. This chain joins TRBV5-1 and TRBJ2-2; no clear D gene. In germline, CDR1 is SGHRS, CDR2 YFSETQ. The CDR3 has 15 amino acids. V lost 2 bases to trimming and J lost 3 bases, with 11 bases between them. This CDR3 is CASSFPGYHTGELFF. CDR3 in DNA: TGCGCCAGCAGCTTTCCCGGGTATCACACCGGGGAGCTGTTTTTT.

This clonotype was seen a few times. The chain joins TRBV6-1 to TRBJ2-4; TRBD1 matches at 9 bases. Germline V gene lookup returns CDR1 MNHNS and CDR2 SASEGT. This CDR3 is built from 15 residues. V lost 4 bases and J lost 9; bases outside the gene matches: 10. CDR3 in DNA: TGTGCCAGCAGTGCCGAGACAGGGGGTCTAAGCATTCAGTACTTC. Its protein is CASSAETGGLSIQYF.

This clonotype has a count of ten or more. The CDR3 reads CASGPVAGGSYNEQFF. CDR3 DNA sequence: TGTGCCAGCGGGCCCGTCGCGGGAGGTTCCTACAATGAGCAGTTCTTC. V is TRBV12-3 or TRBV12-4 and J is TRBJ2-1; 8 bases line up with TRBD2. The CDR3 loop spans 16 amino acids. V lost 8 bases and J lost 1; bases outside the gene matches: 10.

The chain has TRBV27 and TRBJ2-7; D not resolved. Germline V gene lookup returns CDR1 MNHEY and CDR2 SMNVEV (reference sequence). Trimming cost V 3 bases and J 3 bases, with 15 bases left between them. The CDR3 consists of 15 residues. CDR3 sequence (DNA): TGTGCCAGCAGTTTCCGACCCGAGACGTACTACGAGCAGTACTTC. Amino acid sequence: CASSFRPETYYEQYF.

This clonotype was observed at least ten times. The CDR3 region is CASSISGWEQVHGYTF. The CDR3 DNA sequence: TGTGCCAGTAGTATCTCCGGCTGGGAGCAAGTACATGGCTACACCTTC. The V call is TRBV19, the J call TRBJ1-2; no definite D call. CDR1 is LNHDA, CDR2 SQIVND, per germline (reference sequence). Trimming pared 3 bases from V and 6 bases from J, leaving 20 bases between. The CDR3 runs 16 residues.

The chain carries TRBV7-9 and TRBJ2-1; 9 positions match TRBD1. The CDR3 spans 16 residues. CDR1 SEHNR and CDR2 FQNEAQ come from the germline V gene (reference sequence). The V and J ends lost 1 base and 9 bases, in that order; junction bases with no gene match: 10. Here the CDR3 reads CASSLVQGQGSREQFF. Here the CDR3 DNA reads TGTGCCAGCAGCTTAGTCCAGGGACAGGGAAGCCGTGAGCAGTTCTTC. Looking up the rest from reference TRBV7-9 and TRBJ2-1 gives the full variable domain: DTGVSQNPRHKITKRGQNVTFRCDPISEHNRLYWYRQTLGQGPEFLTYFQNEAQLEKSRLLSDRFSAERPKGSFSTLEIQRTEQGDSAMYLCASSLVQGQGSREQFFGPGTRLTVL.

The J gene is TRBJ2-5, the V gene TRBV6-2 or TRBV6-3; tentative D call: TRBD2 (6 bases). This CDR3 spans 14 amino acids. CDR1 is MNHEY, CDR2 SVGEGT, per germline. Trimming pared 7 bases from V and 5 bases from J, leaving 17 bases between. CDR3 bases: TGTGCCAGCAAGAGGAGGGCGCTTGAGGAGACCCAGTACTTC. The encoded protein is CASKRRALEETQYF.

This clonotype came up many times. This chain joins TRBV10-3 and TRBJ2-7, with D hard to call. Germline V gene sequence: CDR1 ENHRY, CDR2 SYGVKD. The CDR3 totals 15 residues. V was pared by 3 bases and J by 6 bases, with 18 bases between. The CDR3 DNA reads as TGTGCCATCAGTGATGAAACCCCAATTTCGGGCGAGCAGTACTTC. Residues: CAISDETPISGEQYF.

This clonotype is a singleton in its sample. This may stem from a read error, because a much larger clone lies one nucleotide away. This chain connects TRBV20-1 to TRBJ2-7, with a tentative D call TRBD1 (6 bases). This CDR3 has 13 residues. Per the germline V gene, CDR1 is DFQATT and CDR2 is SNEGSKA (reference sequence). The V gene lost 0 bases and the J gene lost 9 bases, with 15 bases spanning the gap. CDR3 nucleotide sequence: TGCAGTGCTAGAGAACAGGGTTCCAACGTGCAGTACTTC. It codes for CSAREQGSNVQYF.

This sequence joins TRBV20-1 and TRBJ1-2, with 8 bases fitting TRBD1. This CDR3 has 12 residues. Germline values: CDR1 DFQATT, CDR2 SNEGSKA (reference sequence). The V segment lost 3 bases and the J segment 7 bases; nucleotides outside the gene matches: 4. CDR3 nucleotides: TGCAGTGCTAGGGACAGGGTTTCTGGCTACACCTTC. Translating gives CSARDRVSGYTF.

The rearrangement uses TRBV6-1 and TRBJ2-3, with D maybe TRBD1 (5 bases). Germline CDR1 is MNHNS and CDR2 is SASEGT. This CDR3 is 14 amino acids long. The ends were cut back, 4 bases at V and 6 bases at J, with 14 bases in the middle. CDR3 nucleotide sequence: TGTGCCAGCAGTGCCTGGGGCTCTGGGGATACGCAGTATTTT. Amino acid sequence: CASSAWGSGDTQYF.

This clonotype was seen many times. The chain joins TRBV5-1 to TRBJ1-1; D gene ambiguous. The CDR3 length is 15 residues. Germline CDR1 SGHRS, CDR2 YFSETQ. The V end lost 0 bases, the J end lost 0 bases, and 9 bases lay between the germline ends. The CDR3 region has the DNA TGCGCCAGCAGCTTGGCCGCAGACTTGAACACTGAAGCTTTCTTT. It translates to CASSLAADLNTEAFF.

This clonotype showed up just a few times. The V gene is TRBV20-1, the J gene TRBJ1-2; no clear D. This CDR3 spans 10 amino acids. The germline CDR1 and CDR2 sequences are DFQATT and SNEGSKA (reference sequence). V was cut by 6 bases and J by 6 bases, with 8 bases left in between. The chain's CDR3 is CSAVKDGYTF. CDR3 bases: TGCAGTGCAGTCAAGGATGGCTACACCTTC.

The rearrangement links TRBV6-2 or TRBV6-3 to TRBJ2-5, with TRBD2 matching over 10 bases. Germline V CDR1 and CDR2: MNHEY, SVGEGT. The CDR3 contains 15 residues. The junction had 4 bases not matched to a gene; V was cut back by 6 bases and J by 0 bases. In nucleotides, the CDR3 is TGTGCCAGCAGACAGAGCGGGAGGGACCAAGAGACCCAGTACTTC. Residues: CASRQSGRDQETQYF.